A selection of T cell receptor beta chains follows, all from one sample in a study of vaccination effects on CD4 cells after COVID-19. These TCRs are of unknown antigen specificity. Using immunoSEQ multiplex PCR, the repertoire was profiled, and TCRdb retains in-frame clones only, with some absent. The sample carries 20,000 to 25,000 clones, roughly 73% recorded once. This sample comprised CD4+ T cells from PBMCs cultured with HCoV-NL63 spike peptides, obtained before COVID-19 vaccination. The receptors shown here come from a human donor who received a COVID-19 vaccine. Each CDR3 is given with its conserved first and last residue. A D gene is named only where the DNA matches it firmly. Clone size, where shown, is once, few, many, or a class for clones that have expanded.

V	size	J	D	CDR3	DNA
TRBV7-7	few	TRBJ2-2	TRBD2	CASSLVGGGFTGELFF	TGTGCTAGCAGCTTAGTCGGCGGGGGATTCACCGGGGAGCTGTTTTTT
TRBV19	.	TRBJ1-5	.	CASTPNGMSNQPQHF	TGTGCCAGTACTCCCAACGGGATGAGCAATCAGCCCCAGCATTTT
TRBV19	.	TRBJ1-1	TRBD1	CASSRQGRGSTEAFF	TGTGCCAGTAGTAGACAGGGGCGAGGGAGCACTGAAGCTTTCTTT
TRBV5-1	.	TRBJ1-1	.	CASSLDVTGEGTEAFF	TGCGCCAGCAGCTTGGACGTGACAGGCGAGGGGACTGAAGCTTTCTTT
TRBV27	once	TRBJ2-1	.	CASSFEETGRNEQFF	TGTGCCAGCAGTTTCGAGGAGACAGGGAGGAATGAGCAGTTCTTC
TRBV9	once	TRBJ2-1	.	CASSVSGGRNEQFF	TGTGCCAGCAGCGTATCAGGAGGAAGGAATGAGCAGTTCTTC
TRBV9	.	TRBJ1-4	.	CASSVGTVNEKLFF	TGTGCCAGCAGCGTAGGGACAGTTAATGAAAAACTGTTTTTT
TRBV5-1	.	TRBJ1-2	.	CASSLGGSPNYGYTF	TGCGCCAGCAGCTTGGGAGGCAGCCCTAACTATGGCTACACCTTC
TRBV5-6	.	TRBJ1-2	.	CASTRKWGNYGYTF	TGTGCCAGCACCAGAAAGTGGGGTAACTATGGCTACACCTTC
TRBV6-5	.	TRBJ2-7	TRBD1	CASTSGTGVGEQYF	TGTGCCAGCACCTCCGGGACAGGGGTAGGCGAGCAGTACTTC
TRBV4-1	.	TRBJ2-3	.	CASSQDAHKTDTQYF	TGCGCCAGCAGCCAAGATGCGCACAAAACAGATACGCAGTATTTT
TRBV24-1	.	TRBJ1-3	.	CATSSGGGTGNTIYF	TGTGCCACCAGTTCTGGGGGGGGTACTGGAAACACCATATATTTT
TRBV18	.	TRBJ1-5	.	CASSPRRAEGFYSNQPQHF	TGTGCCAGCTCACCACGTCGGGCAGAAGGATTTTATAGCAATCAGCCCCAGCATTTT